These 31 T cell receptor beta chains were sequenced from one sample in a study of blood T cell repertoires in COVID-19. Measured with immunoSEQ multiplex PCR; TCRdb has only the in-frame clones, and not every one. This repertoire shows approximately 280,000 clones, 88% found once; its top ten account for about 9.8%. The sequencing input was peripheral blood. These receptor sequences come from a man younger than 35 with active or convalescent COVID-19.

The chain employs TRBV7-6 and TRBJ1-1; 8 nucleotides align to TRBD1. J gave up 0 bases and V 5 bases, and 5 bases lay outside the gene matches. CDR1 and CDR2 from the germline V gene are SGHVS and FNYEAQ. The CDR3 sequence is 15 residues long. The DNA for the CDR3 is TGTGCCAGCAGCACTCGACAGGGGATGAACACTGAAGCTTTCTTT. Its protein is CASSTRQGMNTEAFF.

The V call is TRBV6-4, the J call TRBJ1-2; TRBD1 might be the D (6 bases). The CDR3 loop spans 14 amino acids. CDR1 is MRHNA and CDR2 is SNTAGT in the germline V gene. The V and J ends lost 0 bases and 1 base respectively, with 6 bases between them. In DNA form, the CDR3 reads TGTGCCAGCAGTGACTCGGACAGTAACTATGGCTACACCTTC. Its protein is CASSDSDSNYGYTF.

This rearrangement joins TRBV2 to TRBJ2-3; 11 nucleotides agree with TRBD2. The CDR3 sequence is 15 residues long. Germline V gene data show CDR1 as SNHLY and CDR2 as FYNNEI. Losses at the gene ends were 3 bases for V and 2 bases for J; bases not matched to a gene: 1. The CDR3 reads CASSEGLAATDTQYF. CDR3 DNA sequence: TGTGCCAGCAGTGAGGGACTAGCGGCCACAGATACGCAGTATTTT.

This clone has only a few counts. The chain is built from TRBV7-9 and TRBJ2-3; 14 nucleotides line up with TRBD2. After removal of 5 bases from V and 3 bases from J, the junction contained 4 bases not matched to a gene. Germline loops: CDR1 SEHNR, CDR2 FQNEAQ (reference sequence). CDR3 length: 16 residues. The DNA for the CDR3 is TGTGCCAGCAGCGAAGGACTAGCGGGGGGTACAGATACGCAGTATTTT. Amino acid sequence: CASSEGLAGGTDTQYF. Supplemented by reference TRBV7-9 and TRBJ2-3, the full variable domain reads DTGVSQNPRHKITKRGQNVTFRCDPISEHNRLYWYRQTLGQGPEFLTYFQNEAQLEKSRLLSDRFSAERPKGSFSTLEIQRTEQGDSAMYLCASSEGLAGGTDTQYFGPGTRLTVL.

J is TRBJ2-6 and V is TRBV9; D gene ambiguous. CDR1 and CDR2 (germline): SGDLS, YYNGEE. The length of the CDR3 is 13 residues. Trimming took 6 bases from V and 0 from J, leaving 4 bases between them. The CDR3 loop reads CASTSSGANVLTF. DNA of the CDR3: TGTGCCAGCACGTCCTCTGGGGCCAACGTCCTGACTTTC.

This chain uses TRBV7-6 with TRBJ2-7; the D gene is possibly TRBD1 (5 bases). V was shortened by 5 bases and J by 3 bases, with 14 bases between the two germline ends. Germline V gene lookup returns CDR1 SGHVS and CDR2 FNYEAQ. This CDR3 comprises 14 residues. DNA for the CDR3: TGTGCCAGCAGCCGCGATCGGCAGGGCTACGAGCAGTACTTC. This codes for CASSRDRQGYEQYF. Full variable domain (rest looked up from reference TRBV7-6 and TRBJ2-7): GAGVSQSPRYKVTKRGQDVALRCDPISGHVSLYWYRQALGQGPEFLTYFNYEAQQDKSGLPNDRFSAERPEGSISTLTIQRTEQRDSAMYRCASSRDRQGYEQYFGPGTRLTVT.

The CDR3 loop reads CATSWGAGGEQYF. The CDR3 DNA reads as TGTGCCACCTCTTGGGGGGCAGGGGGGGAGCAGTACTTC. This sequence joins TRBV5-6 and TRBJ2-7, with TRBD1 as a possible D gene (7 bases). Between the trimmed V and J ends, which lost 9 bases and 7 bases, there was a span of 20 bases. Germline V gene sequence: CDR1 SGHDT, CDR2 YYEEEE. CDR3 length equals 13 residues.

This clone was observed a few times. The J gene is TRBJ1-2, the V gene TRBV18; the match to TRBD1 covers 8 bases. Trimming cost V 3 bases and J 5 bases; bases outside gene matches: 5. The length of the CDR3 is 14 residues. Germline lookup yields CDR1 KGHSH and CDR2 LQKENI. The CDR3 DNA sequence: TGTGCCAGCTCACCCGGGACAGGAACTTATGGCTACACCTTC. Protein sequence: CASSPGTGTYGYTF.

The chain uses TRBV9 and TRBJ2-7, with TRBD1 matching over 8 bases. J was trimmed by 6 bases and V by 0 bases; bases with no gene match: 5. The CDR3 consists of 14 residues. Looked up from germline, CDR1 is SGDLS and CDR2 is YYNGEE. The CDR3 DNA is TGTGCCAGCAGCGTAGGTCCAGGGGGCGTCGAGCAGTACTTC. Protein product: CASSVGPGGVEQYF.

The chain couples TRBV19 to TRBJ1-2; 7 nucleotides line up with TRBD1. CDR1 is LNHDA, CDR2 SQIVND, per germline (reference sequence). This CDR3 comprises 13 residues. V dropped 3 bases and J dropped 8; count of bases not matched to a gene: 6. The CDR3 coding sequence is TGTGCCAGTAGTATGCCGGACAGGTTGGGCTACACCTTC. It yields the protein CASSMPDRLGYTF.

The chain uses TRBV11-2 and TRBJ1-2; possible D gene TRBD1, 5 bases. Trimming shortened V by 6 bases and J by 7 bases, and 15 bases separated the two germline ends. Germline CDR1 SGHAT, CDR2 FQNNGV. The CDR3 is 13 amino acids. The CDR3 nucleotides are TGTGCCAGCAGGGGGGGAAAGATCGTTGGCTACACCTTC. This codes for CASRGGKIVGYTF.

CDR3 sequence reads: CASSPRTSGGAADTQYF. The CDR3 DNA reads TGTGCCAGCAGCCCAAGGACTAGCGGGGGGGCGGCAGATACGCAGTATTTT. This sequence joins TRBV11-3 and TRBJ2-3, with 15 bases fitting TRBD2. From germline, CDR1 is SGHNT and CDR2 YENEEA. V was clipped by 5 bases and J by 4 bases; unmatched bases: 7. CDR3 length equals 17 residues.

The rearrangement links TRBV11-2 to TRBJ2-2, with 8 bases aligning to TRBD2. V shed 3 bases, J shed 1 base, and the junction held 1 base outside the gene matches. CDR3 length: 15 amino acids. Looked up from germline, CDR1 is SGHAT and CDR2 is FQNNGV. This chain's CDR3 is CASSFAGGNTGELFF. CDR3 bases: TGTGCCAGCAGCTTCGCGGGAGGGAACACCGGGGAGCTGTTTTTT.

The chain joins TRBV5-1 to TRBJ2-1; TRBD2 matches at 8 bases. V dropped 3 bases and J dropped 4; count of bases not matched to a gene: 9. Germline lookup yields CDR1 SGHRS and CDR2 YFSETQ. The CDR3 contains 16 residues. In DNA form, the CDR3 reads TGCGCCAGCAGCTCCCCCCCCGGGACTAGTTACAATGAGCAGTTCTTC. The encoded protein is CASSSPPGTSYNEQFF.

V and J are TRBV6-1 and TRBJ1-2, with D unclear. CDR1 and CDR2 (germline): MNHNS, SASEGT. Trimming shortened V by 0 bases and J by 4 bases, and 15 bases separated the two germline ends. The CDR3 covers 16 residues. The DNA of the CDR3 is TGTGCCAGCAGTGAAGCGCTTGGCAGGCCCCGCTATGGCTACACCTTC. Its protein product is CASSEALGRPRYGYTF.

This rearrangement joins TRBV7-9 to TRBJ1-4; 8 bases line up with TRBD1. Germline values: CDR1 SEHNR, CDR2 FQNEAQ (reference sequence). V lost 4 bases to trimming and J lost 1 base; unmatched junction nucleotides: 5. This CDR3 contains 16 residues. The CDR3: CASSYDRGGTNEKLFF. The CDR3 DNA follows: TGTGCCAGCAGCTATGACAGGGGTGGAACTAATGAAAAACTGTTTTTT.

The chain carries TRBV19 and TRBJ2-1, with D possibly being TRBD1 (6 bases). Trimming cost V 5 bases and J 7 bases, with 12 bases left between them. This CDR3 has 13 residues. Germline-derived CDR1 and CDR2 are LNHDA and SQIVND (reference sequence). CDR3 region: CASSVSRGNEQFF. The CDR3 region has the DNA TGTGCCAGTAGTGTATCGAGGGGGAATGAGCAGTTCTTC.

V is TRBV4-3 and J is TRBJ1-2, with a tentative D call TRBD1 (6 bases). This CDR3 is 14 amino acids long. Germline assignment: CDR1 LGHNA and CDR2 YSLEER. Trimming took 1 base from V and 8 from J, leaving 14 bases between them. DNA of the CDR3: TGCGCCAGCAGCCAAGGGTGGCAGGGGAAGGGCTACACCTTC. Protein product: CASSQGWQGKGYTF.

This chain links TRBV13 with TRBJ2-1, with TRBD1 identical over 7 bases. The CDR3 has 15 residues. CDR1 is PRHDT, CDR2 FYEKMQ, per germline (reference sequence). V lost 1 base to trimming and J lost 4 bases; unmatched junction nucleotides: 4. The CDR3 here is CASSLEGTDYNEQFF. CDR3 coding DNA: TGTGCCAGCAGCTTAGAAGGGACAGATTACAATGAGCAGTTCTTC. The variable domain in full, completed from reference TRBV13 and TRBJ2-1, reads AAGVIQSPRHLIKEKRETATLKCYPIPRHDTVYWYQQGPGQDPQFLISFYEKMQSDKGSIPDRFSAQQFSDYHSELNMSSLELGDSALYFCASSLEGTDYNEQFFGPGTRLTVL.

This clone was recorded once. The chain is built from TRBV7-9 and TRBJ2-1; 10 nucleotides match TRBD1. The CDR3 has 16 amino acids. V was pared by 6 bases and J by 1 base, with 6 bases of the junction left unmatched. CDR1 and CDR2 from the germline V gene are SEHNR and FQNEAQ (reference sequence). The CDR3 protein is CASSQGDRGSYNEQFF. Here the CDR3 DNA reads TGTGCCAGCAGTCAGGGGGACAGGGGATCCTACAATGAGCAGTTCTTC.

The rearrangement joins TRBV12-3 or TRBV12-4 to TRBJ1-1; possible D gene TRBD1, 6 bases. Trimming shortened V by 5 bases and J by 11 bases, and 15 bases separated the two germline ends. This CDR3 comprises 12 residues. The CDR3 here is CASSADRLGAFF. For the CDR3, the DNA is TGTGCCAGCAGTGCCGACAGGTTGGGCGCTTTCTTT.

This clone came up many times. The chain is built from TRBV29-1 and TRBJ2-3; TRBD1 matches at 8 bases. The CDR3 sequence is 14 residues long. With V trimmed by 8 bases and J by 2 bases, 9 bases remained unmatched. Germline V gene lookup returns CDR1 SQVTM and CDR2 ANQGSEA. The CDR3 loop is CSSSGTGSTDTQYF. CDR3 DNA sequence: TGCAGCTCCTCCGGGACAGGTTCCACAGATACGCAGTATTTT.

The rearrangement uses TRBV7-2 and TRBJ2-5; tentatively, D is TRBD1 (6 bases). The CDR3 spans 17 residues. V was clipped by 5 bases and J by 4 bases, with 23 bases between them. The germline V gene has CDR1 SGHTA and CDR2 FQGNSA. The CDR3 DNA follows: TGTGCCAGCAGCGTCTTTCCCAGGGGAAGAAGGGGAGAGACCCAGTACTTC. It specifies CASSVFPRGRRGETQYF.

This clone was counted once. The rearrangement links TRBV6-6 to TRBJ2-7; 9 bases are shared with TRBD1. Germline trimming cut 5 bases from V and 0 bases from J; bases unmatched to any gene: 8. Germline loops: CDR1 MNHNY, CDR2 SVGAGI (reference sequence). CDR3 length: 16 amino acids. The CDR3 is CASSLRGQGLSYEQYF. The CDR3 DNA reads as TGTGCCAGCAGTCTGAGGGGACAGGGCCTCTCCTACGAGCAGTACTTC.

This chain joins TRBV2 and TRBJ2-1; D may be TRBD2 (5 bases). Germline V gene sequence: CDR1 SNHLY, CDR2 FYNNEI. This CDR3 has 12 residues. Trimming pared 4 bases from V and 10 bases from J, leaving 11 bases between. CDR3 sequence reads: CASSAAGGEQFF. In DNA form, the CDR3 reads TGTGCCAGCAGTGCGGCGGGTGGAGAGCAGTTCTTC.

V usage is TRBV20-1 and J usage is TRBJ1-5; TRBD1 matches at 7 bases. V was clipped by 3 bases and J by 3 bases; unmatched bases: 5. This CDR3 comprises 14 residues. Germline V lookup: CDR1 DFQATT, CDR2 SNEGSKA (reference sequence). Here the CDR3 DNA reads TGCAGTGCTAGTTTGGGACAGTTCAATCAGCCCCAGCATTTT. Its protein is CSASLGQFNQPQHF.

The rearrangement joins TRBV5-6 to TRBJ1-2; D unclear. The CDR3 totals 12 residues. The V gene lost 4 bases and the J gene lost 8 bases, with 12 bases spanning the gap. Germline-derived CDR1 and CDR2 are SGHDT and YYEEEE. The CDR3 DNA reads TGTGCCAGCAGCCTACGGTTCGTCGGCTACACCTTC. This gives the protein CASSLRFVGYTF.

This clone was picked up one time. The chain recombines TRBV4-3 with TRBJ1-2; tentative D call: TRBD1 (5 bases). This CDR3 has 16 amino acids. Germline values: CDR1 LGHNA, CDR2 YSLEER. V was trimmed by 3 bases and J by 8 bases, leaving 22 bases between them. CDR3: CASSHARQKLPSGYTF. The CDR3 nucleotides read TGCGCCAGCAGCCATGCGAGACAGAAGTTGCCCAGCGGCTACACCTTC.

The chain is built from TRBV2 and TRBJ1-2; D gene unclear. Trimming shortened V by 5 bases and J by 4 bases, and 11 bases separated the two germline ends. The CDR3 extends over 13 amino acids. Germline-derived CDR1 and CDR2 are SNHLY and FYNNEI. The CDR3 reads CASSPGPPYGYTF. CDR3 in DNA: TGTGCCAGCAGTCCTGGCCCACCCTATGGCTACACCTTC.

The CDR3 sequence: CASTSLRSDGRGFSGNTIYF. In DNA, the CDR3 is TGTGCCAGCACTTCTCTACGGTCGGACGGAAGGGGCTTCTCTGGAAACACCATATATTTT. The chain links TRBV27 to TRBJ1-3, with D tentatively TRBD1 (5 bases). This CDR3 is 20 amino acids long. Trimming shortened V by 7 bases and J by 0 bases, and 28 bases separated the two germline ends. The germline V gene has CDR1 MNHEY and CDR2 SMNVEV (reference sequence).

This clone has only one observation. The chain employs TRBV6-6 and TRBJ2-5, with D possibly TRBD2 on 6 matching bases. The CDR3 runs 15 residues. Per germline, CDR1 MNHNY and CDR2 SVGAGI (reference sequence). V was cut by 4 bases and J by 2 bases, with 14 bases left in between. The CDR3 DNA reads as TGTGCCAGCAGTTCCTCATGGGACTTGCAAGAGACCCAGTACTTC. Protein: CASSSSWDLQETQYF.